A selection of T cell receptor beta chains follows, all from one sample in a study of T-cell memory formation after mild COVID-19. From the 5' RACE reads, TCRdb called clonotypes with MiXCR, one entry per CDR3 protein. The table records around 510,000 distinct CDR3 sequences, roughly a fifth of them present only once. Material: PBMCs or a T cell subset sorted from them (not recorded which). Every receptor here comes from an adult woman who had mild COVID-19 (a few samples of this study predate the infection). Cell type and time point are not known. The CDR3 runs from the conserved cysteine through the conserved F or W. D genes are given only for firm matches. Expanded clones are given a class, and other clones once, few, many or no size at all.

>few|TRBV7-2|TRBJ2-7|TRBD2
TGTGCCAGCAGCGGCCGGGCGGGGGATGAGCAGTACTTC
CASSGRAGDEQYF
>few|TRBV5-6|TRBJ2-3|-
TGTGCCAGCAGCTTGGGGGAGTTTGGTACGCAGTATTTT
CASSLGEFGTQYF
>once|TRBV19|TRBJ2-7|TRBD2
TGTGCCAGTCGGACTAGCGGGAGGATGGAGCAGTACTTC
CASRTSGRMEQYF
>-|TRBV14|TRBJ2-1|-
TGTGCCAGCAGCCCCTCGGGACTCCTATTCGCCTACAATGAGCAGTTCTTC
CASSPSGLLFAYNEQFF
>-|TRBV5-4|TRBJ2-7|-
TGTGCCAGCAGCTTCAGGTCGGCGTCCGAGCAGTACTTC
CASSFRSASEQYF
>-|TRBV5-1|TRBJ1-2|-
TGCGCCAGCAGACAGGAGACTGGCTACACCTTC
CASRQETGYTF
>-|TRBV11-1|TRBJ2-5|TRBD2
TGTGCCAGCAGCTTGCCAAGCGGGGGACATTCTGCGGAGACCCAGTACTTC
CASSLPSGGHSAETQYF
>few|TRBV4-2|TRBJ2-3|-
TGTGCCAGCAGCCAAGCGAGGGGCCAGGCAGATACGCAGTATTTT
CASSQARGQADTQYF
>few|TRBV7-9|TRBJ1-6|-
TGTGCCAGCAACCCCTTCCTGGATTCACCCCTCCACTTT
CASNPFLDSPLHF
>-|TRBV9|TRBJ1-1|TRBD1
TGTGCCAGCAGCCGGGTCCCCTCAGGGGGATTCATGAACACTGAAGCTTTCTTT
CASSRVPSGGFMNTEAFF
>few|TRBV5-6|TRBJ1-2|-
TGTGCCAGCAGCCAGGGGCCCGGGGGCTACACCTTC
CASSQGPGGYTF
>-|TRBV7-2|TRBJ1-2|-
TGTGCCAGCAGCTTAACGGGGCTCGGGTATGGCTACACCTTC
CASSLTGLGYGYTF
>few|TRBV12-3/TRBV12-4|TRBJ1-4|-
TGTGCCAGCAGGAGCAATGAAAAACTGTTTTTT
CASRSNEKLFF